The entry below gives a single T cell receptor beta chain sequence along with its context. Its antigen is not known. Generated by immunoSEQ multiplex PCR, the TCRdb table keeps only in-frame clones and is missing some. This table holds 70,000 to 75,000 clones, approximately 82% found once. The data were obtained in a study of OX40 agonist ivuxolimab in advanced cancers. V was shortened by 4 bases and J by 8 bases, with 23 bases between the two germline ends. This CDR3 is 17 amino acids long. Germline lookup yields CDR1 LGHNA and CDR2 YSLEER. Findings and caveats of the study: By week 6 at 0.1 to 3.0 mg/kg, blood CD4+ and CD8+ T cells had expanded clonally.

The TCR originated in an adult with an advanced solid tumor such as melanoma, head and neck, liver or kidney cancer. The V and J genes are TRBV4-3 and TRBJ1-4; D remains ambiguous. Here the sequenced sample was CD4+ or CD8+ T cells sorted from blood, taken in a trial of the OX40 agonist ivuxolimab. The CDR3 DNA reads as TGCGCCAGCAGCCCTGGTCGTGTGAGTGGCAGAGGGGAAAAACTGTTTTTT. This codes for CASSPGRVSGRGEKLFF.